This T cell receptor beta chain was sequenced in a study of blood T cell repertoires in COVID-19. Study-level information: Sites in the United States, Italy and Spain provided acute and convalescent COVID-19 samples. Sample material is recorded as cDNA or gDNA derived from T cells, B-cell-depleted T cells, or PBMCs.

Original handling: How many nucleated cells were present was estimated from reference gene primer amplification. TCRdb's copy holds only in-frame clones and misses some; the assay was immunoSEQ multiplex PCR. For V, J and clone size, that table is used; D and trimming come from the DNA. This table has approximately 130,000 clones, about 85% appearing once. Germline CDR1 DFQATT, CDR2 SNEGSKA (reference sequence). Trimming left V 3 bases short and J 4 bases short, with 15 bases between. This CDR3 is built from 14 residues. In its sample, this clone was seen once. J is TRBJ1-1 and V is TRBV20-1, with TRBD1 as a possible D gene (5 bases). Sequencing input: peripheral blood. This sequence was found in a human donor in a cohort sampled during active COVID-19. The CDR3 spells CSASPIWGGTEAFF. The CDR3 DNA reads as TGCAGTGCTAGTCCGATTTGGGGGGGCACTGAAGCTTTCTTT.